This paragraph covers one T cell receptor (beta chain) sequence. Antigen specificity is unknown. The germline V gene has CDR1 SQVTM and CDR2 ANQGSEA. The V end was cut by 4 bases, the J end by 5 bases, with 8 bases between. The CDR3 is made up of 11 amino acids. This specimen belongs to a study of cytomegalovirus exposure and HLA in healthy donors. Study-wide results and caveats: Reported performance of the classifier showed diagnosis of cytomegalovirus status with high specificity and sensitivity. Altogether, some 170 TCR beta chains were recorded as cytomegalovirus-associated.

Researchers ran the PCR with 60 Vbeta and 13 Jbeta primers. Sequenced by immunoSEQ multiplex PCR; TCRdb stores in-frame clones only, minus some. The repertoire holds 150,000 to 200,000 clones, with approximately 80% as singletons. The clonotype comes from a man between 18 and 35 years old in good health and CMV-seropositive. Sequencing used PBMCs. The chain links TRBV29-1 to TRBJ1-2, with D possibly matching TRBD1 (6 bases). CDR3 sequence: CSVGTVYGYTF. CDR3 coding DNA: TGCAGCGTTGGGACAGTTTATGGCTACACCTTC.